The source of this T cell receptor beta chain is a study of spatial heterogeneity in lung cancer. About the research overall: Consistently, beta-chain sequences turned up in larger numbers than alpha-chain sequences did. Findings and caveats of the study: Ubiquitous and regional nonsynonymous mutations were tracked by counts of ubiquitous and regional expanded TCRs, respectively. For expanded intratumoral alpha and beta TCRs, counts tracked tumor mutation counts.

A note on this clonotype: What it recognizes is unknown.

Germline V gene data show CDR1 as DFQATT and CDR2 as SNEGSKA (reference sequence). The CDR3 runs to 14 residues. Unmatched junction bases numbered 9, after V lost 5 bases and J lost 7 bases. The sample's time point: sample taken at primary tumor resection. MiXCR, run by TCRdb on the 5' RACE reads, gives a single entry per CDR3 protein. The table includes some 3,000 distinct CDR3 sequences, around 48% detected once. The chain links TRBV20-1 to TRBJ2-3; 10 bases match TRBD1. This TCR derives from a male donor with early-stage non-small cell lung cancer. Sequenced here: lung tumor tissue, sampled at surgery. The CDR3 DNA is TGCAGTGCTGCGGAGACAGGGGGCTGGAATACGCAGTATTTT. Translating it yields CSAAETGGWNTQYF.